One sample yielded the 16 T cell receptor beta chains listed below, sequenced in a study of blood T cells in healthy people across ages. A second PCR, run for roughly 7 to 11 cycles, used a sample-barcoded 5' primer plus a J-beta primer mix. TCRdb reprocessed the 5' RACE reads via MiXCR and lists one record per CDR3 protein. The data show about 1.1 million distinct CDR3 sequences, more than 30% seen once. Input material: blood. The receptors shown here come from a man aged 18-30 years in good health.

A few counts support this clonotype. The gene calls are TRBV5-1 and TRBJ2-3; D ambiguous. This CDR3 is built from 14 residues. Germline values: CDR1 SGHRS, CDR2 YFSETQ. The V and J ends lost 4 bases and 4 bases respectively, with 13 bases between them. In DNA, the CDR3 is TGCGCCAGCAGCCTAAGGTGGGAATCAGATACGCAGTATTTT. Its translation: CASSLRWESDTQYF.

CDR3 coding DNA: TGTGCCAGCAGCTTAAAAACTCCGGGACAGGGTCAGTACCCAGGCTACGAGCAGTACTTC. Encoded protein: CASSLKTPGQGQYPGYEQYF. The chain employs TRBV7-2 and TRBJ2-7, with TRBD1 matching 9 bases. The CDR3 spans 20 residues. Germline trimming cut 2 bases from V and 3 bases from J; bases unmatched to any gene: 20. Germline assignment: CDR1 SGHTA and CDR2 FQGNSA.

The V call is TRBV3-1, the J call TRBJ2-5; maybe TRBD1 (5 bases). CDR3 length: 14 residues. Per the germline V gene, CDR1 is LGHDT and CDR2 is YNNKEL (reference sequence). V was shortened by 1 base and J by 5 bases, with 11 bases between the two germline ends. The CDR3 is CASSQADRLETQYF. CDR3 nucleotide sequence: TGTGCCAGCAGCCAAGCCGACAGATTGGAGACCCAGTACTTC.

This sequence joins TRBV7-2 and TRBJ1-1; the D is unclear. The V end lost 4 bases, the J end lost 2 bases, and 8 bases lay between the germline ends. This CDR3 is built from 13 residues. The germline V gene encodes CDR1 SGHTA and CDR2 FQGNSA. CDR3 bases: TGTGCCAGCAGCTGCGACCTAAACACTGAAGCTTTCTTT. Protein sequence: CASSCDLNTEAFF.

In this sample, this clonotype turned up a few times. For the CDR3, the DNA is TGTGCCAGTAGTATGGTTCCGGGTATCTCCTATAATTCACCCCTCCACTTT. This translates into CASSMVPGISYNSPLHF. The V call is TRBV19, the J call TRBJ1-6; D gene ambiguous. The CDR3 extends over 17 amino acids. Trimming stripped 3 bases from V and 0 bases from J, with 12 bases between. CDR1 is LNHDA and CDR2 is SQIVND in the germline V gene (reference sequence).

In the case of this clonotype: Relative to the germline gene, one junction end is altered; a read error may explain this. The V call is TRBV6-5, the J call TRBJ1-1, with D perhaps TRBD1 (5 bases). The CDR3 length is 14 residues. Per the germline V gene, CDR1 is MNHEY and CDR2 is SVGAGI. The DNA of the CDR3 is TGTGTCAGCAGTACCGACAGACAGAACACTGAAGCTTTCTTT. Translating it yields CVSSTDRQNTEAFF.

This chain joins TRBV2 and TRBJ2-7; possibly TRBD1 for D (7 bases). This CDR3 is built from 16 residues. From germline, CDR1 is SNHLY and CDR2 FYNNEI. Trimming took off 6 bases at V and 0 bases at J, with 18 bases between the two ends. CDR3 DNA: TGTGCCAGCAGGGGGGGACAGTCGCATCCCTCCTACGAGCAGTACTTC. As protein: CASRGGQSHPSYEQYF.

Concerning this clonotype itself: Since a much larger clone is just one base distant, this may be a read error. The CDR3 DNA reads TGTGCCAGCAGCTTAGATGCAGCTAACGATGGCTACACCTTC. Translation: CASSLDAANDGYTF. V usage is TRBV7-2 and J usage is TRBJ1-2; D not certain. The CDR3 runs 14 residues. Germline CDR1 and CDR2: SGHTA and FQGNSA.

Notes on this clonotype: At one of its ends the junction is not consistent with the germline gene, which may arise from a read error. The chain has TRBV27 and TRBJ1-1, with 7 bases identical to TRBD1. The CDR3 contains 14 residues. Germline V CDR1 and CDR2: MNHEY, SMNVEV (reference sequence). In nucleotides, the CDR3 is TGTGCCGGCAGTCGAAGACAGGGCGGAACTGAAGCTTTCTTT. This gives the protein CAGSRRQGGTEAFF.

The chain combines TRBV29-1 with TRBJ1-1; D ambiguous. The CDR3 is 13 amino acids. The germline V gene encodes CDR1 SQVTM and CDR2 ANQGSEA. The germline V and J ends were trimmed by 5 bases and 1 base, with 11 bases remaining between them. Written as DNA, the CDR3 is TGCAGCGTTAGGTGGGATCCGAACACTGAAGCTTTCTTT. Its translation: CSVRWDPNTEAFF. The whole variable domain, filled in from reference TRBV29-1 and TRBJ1-1, reads SAVISQKPSRDICQRGTSLTIQCQVDSQVTMMFWYRQQPGQSLTLIATANQGSEATYESGFVIDKFPISRPNLTFSTLTVSNMSPEDSSIYLCSVRWDPNTEAFFGQGTRLTVV.

With regard to this clonotype: At one end, the junction sequence differs from germline, possibly due to a read error. This rearrangement joins TRBV7-9 to TRBJ1-4, with 10 nucleotides matching TRBD1. This CDR3 comprises 16 residues. Germline CDR1 reads SEHNR; CDR2 reads FQNEAQ (reference sequence). CDR3 sequence reads: CASSLRSGTGDEELFF. In nucleotides, the CDR3 is TGTGCCAGCAGCCTGAGGTCCGGGACAGGGGATGAAGAACTGTTTTTT. The variable domain in full, with the rest retrieved from reference TRBV7-9 and TRBJ1-4, is DTGVSQNPRHKITKRGQNVTFRCDPISEHNRLYWYRQTLGQGPEFLTYFQNEAQLEKSRLLSDRFSAERPKGSFSTLEIQRTEQGDSAMYLCASSLRSGTGDEELFFGSGTQLSVL.

This clonotype was counted a few times. CDR3 sequence (DNA): TGCAGTGCTAGGAGGGACATTAGCACAGATACGCAGTATTTT. It specifies CSARRDISTDTQYF. The J gene is TRBJ2-3, the V gene TRBV20-1, with D maybe TRBD1 (6 bases). Germline lookup yields CDR1 DFQATT and CDR2 SNEGSKA (reference sequence). This CDR3 region has 14 residues. V was cut by 3 bases and J by 0 bases, with 10 bases left in between.

The rearrangement joins TRBV6-6 to TRBJ1-1; D uncertain. The V and J ends lost 4 bases and 0 bases respectively, with 9 bases between them. The CDR3 covers 14 residues. Germline lookup yields CDR1 MNHNY and CDR2 SVGAGI (reference sequence). The CDR3 spells CASSSPRLNTEAFF. Written as DNA, the CDR3 is TGTGCCAGCAGTTCACCCAGGCTGAACACTGAAGCTTTCTTT.

This clonotype appeared a few times. The chain combines TRBV9 with TRBJ2-1; TRBD2 might be the D (7 bases). The germline V gene has CDR1 SGDLS and CDR2 YYNGEE. The V and J ends lost 4 bases and 8 bases respectively, with 28 bases between them. The CDR3 spans 18 residues. The CDR3 protein is CASSFGGLAEISYDEQFF. CDR3 coding DNA: TGTGCCAGCAGCTTTGGGGGGCTAGCGGAAATTTCGTACGATGAGCAGTTCTTC.

The rearrangement links TRBV6-6 to TRBJ2-7; 9 positions agree with TRBD1. The CDR3 loop spans 15 amino acids. The V gene's germline CDR1 is MNHNY and CDR2 SVGAGI (reference sequence). V was pared by 2 bases and J by 4 bases, with 6 bases of the junction left unmatched. The CDR3 coding sequence is TGTGCCAGCAGTTACGGGGACAGGGCGCTTTACGAGCAGTACTTC. Encoded protein: CASSYGDRALYEQYF.

The rearrangement uses TRBV28 and TRBJ2-7; D remains ambiguous. Germline-derived CDR1 and CDR2 are MDHEN and SYDVKM. Trimming shortened V by 5 bases and J by 4 bases, and 15 bases separated the two germline ends. There are 14 residues in the CDR3. The CDR3 here is CASSSPGHTYEQYF. CDR3 sequence (DNA): TGTGCCAGCAGTAGTCCGGGCCATACATACGAGCAGTACTTC.